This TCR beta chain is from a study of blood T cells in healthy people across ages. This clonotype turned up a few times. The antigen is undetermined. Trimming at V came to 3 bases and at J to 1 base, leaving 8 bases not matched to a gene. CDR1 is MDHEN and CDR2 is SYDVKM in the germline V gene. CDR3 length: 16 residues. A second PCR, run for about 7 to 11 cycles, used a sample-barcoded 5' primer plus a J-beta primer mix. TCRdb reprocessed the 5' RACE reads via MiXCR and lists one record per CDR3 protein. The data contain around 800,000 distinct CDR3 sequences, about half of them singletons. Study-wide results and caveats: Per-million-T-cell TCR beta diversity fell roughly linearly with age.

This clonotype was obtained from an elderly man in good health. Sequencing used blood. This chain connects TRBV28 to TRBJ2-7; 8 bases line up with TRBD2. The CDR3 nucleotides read TGTGCCAGCAGTTTCTTCGGGGGGGAGGGATCCTACGAGCAGTACTTC. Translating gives CASSFFGGEGSYEQYF.